Sequencing of this T cell receptor beta chain was carried out in a study of identical twins. Germline V CDR1 and CDR2: SGHKS, YYEKEE (reference sequence). Trimming cost V 3 bases and J 3 bases; bases outside gene matches: 8. The CDR3 loop spans 16 amino acids. Each CDR3 protein is one row after TCRdb ran MiXCR on the 5' RACE reads. Altogether roughly 750,000 distinct CDR3 sequences are present, approximately 21% being singletons, with the ten largest covering over 4%. This clonotype was detected only once. This same sample was also part of a study on T cells expressing NK-cell markers.

The specimen was PBMCs. The origin of this receptor is a woman aged 18-30 years in good health. This chain connects TRBV5-5 to TRBJ2-1; 8 bases line up with TRBD2. CDR3 coding DNA: TGTGCCAGCAGCTCCCCCGGGACTAGGGTCTACAATGAGCAGTTCTTC. Amino acid sequence: CASSSPGTRVYNEQFF. Full variable domain (outside the CDR3, taken from reference TRBV5-5 and TRBJ2-1): DAGVTQSPTHLIKTRGQQVTLRCSPISGHKSVSWYQQVLGQGPQFIFQYYEKEERGRGNFPDRFSARQFPNYSSELNVNALLLGDSALYLCASSSPGTRVYNEQFFGPGTRLTVL.